This T cell receptor beta chain stems from a study of T cell responses to AZD1222 COVID-19 vaccine. General study points: The span of vaccine-associated CD4 TCRs extended across spike, with dominance at 160-218 and 743-854. Baseline serology detected seropositivity in only six AZD1222 recipients. Donors were mostly white British, more females; clonal diversity possibly underestimated.

Analyses pooled second doses at about 4 or about 12 weeks. To note about this clone: Its antigen is unidentified.

Per the germline V gene, CDR1 is MNHNY and CDR2 is SVGAGI (reference sequence). The CDR3 has 15 residues. With 0 bases removed from V and 7 bases from J, the gap between germline ends came to 12 bases. Only in-frame clones appear in the TCRdb table, and some are missing; sequencing was by immunoSEQ multiplex PCR. Of under 140,000 clones listed, roughly 92% are singletons. The rearrangement uses TRBV6-6 and TRBJ1-4; no clear D. The starting material was peripheral blood, obtained 28 days after the second AZD1222 dose. This receptor was taken from an adult who received the AZD1222 COVID-19 vaccine. CDR3: CASSYSEGIREKLFF. The CDR3 DNA reads as TGTGCCAGCAGTTACTCCGAAGGGATCCGTGAAAAACTGTTTTTT.